Below, 31 T cell receptor beta chains from the same sample are listed, as sequenced in a study of T cell repertoires in cytomegalovirus infection. These TCRs' antigens remain unknown. In TCRdb, the reads were re-called with MiXCR into one record per CDR3 protein. The repertoire holds approximately 910,000 distinct CDR3 sequences, with roughly 31% as singletons. The starting material was cultured CD8+ T cells from PBMCs, obtained from culture after CMV antigen stimulation. These receptors came from a human donor in good health (CMV status not recorded). Some clones in this sample may be carry-over from other donors' samples.

This clonotype was seen a handful of times. This chain links TRBV7-8 with TRBJ2-2, with D uncertain. This CDR3 comprises 13 residues. The germline V gene encodes CDR1 SGHVS and CDR2 FQNEAQ. V was shortened by 1 base and J by 7 bases, with 7 bases between the two germline ends. CDR3 region: CASSLGVDGELFF. CDR3 bases: TGTGCCAGCAGCTTAGGAGTCGACGGGGAGCTGTTTTTT. Drawing the rest from reference TRBV7-8 and TRBJ2-2, the complete variable domain is GAGVSQSPRYKVAKRGQDVALRCDPISGHVSLFWYQQALGQGPEFLTYFQNEAQLDKSGLPSDRFFAERPEGSVSTLKIQRTQQEDSAVYLCASSLGVDGELFFGEGSRLTVL.

The J gene is TRBJ1-2, the V gene TRBV12-5; no definite D call. This CDR3 is built from 12 residues. Trimming took off 4 bases at V and 8 bases at J, with 11 bases between the two ends. Germline assignment: CDR1 LGHNT and CDR2 FRNRAP. CDR3 residues: CASGSPLQGYTF. Here the CDR3 DNA reads TGTGCTAGTGGTTCTCCCCTACAGGGCTACACCTTC.

The V call is TRBV7-9, the J call TRBJ2-2; 15 bases agree with TRBD2. The CDR3 spans 19 residues. Germline V CDR1 and CDR2: SEHNR, FQNEAQ (reference sequence). With V trimmed by 4 bases and J by 2 bases, 8 bases remained unmatched. For the CDR3, the DNA is TGTGCCAGCAGCTCGGGACTAGCGGGGGGCCCGAGTAACACCGGGGAGCTGTTTTTT. Amino acid sequence: CASSSGLAGGPSNTGELFF.

This clonotype was recorded only once. This CDR3 fails to terminate in the conserved phenylalanine or tryptophan, so it likely reflects a read error. V gene TRBV27 combines with J gene TRBJ1-1; D is unresolved. Trimming removed 3 bases at V and 3 bases at J, with 8 bases between. Looked up from germline, CDR1 is MNHEY and CDR2 is SMNVEV (reference sequence). This CDR3 spans 13 amino acids. CDR3 nucleotide sequence: TGTGCCAGCAGTTTCGGACGGTACACTGAAGCTTTCTCT. Translated: CASSFGRYTEAFS.

This clonotype was observed a handful of times. This sequence joins TRBV27 and TRBJ2-5; a possible D gene is TRBD1 (6 bases). Germline CDR1 is MNHEY and CDR2 is SMNVEV (reference sequence). There are 16 residues in the CDR3. The V gene lost 2 bases and the J gene lost 1 base, with 14 bases spanning the gap. The CDR3 is CASSLRQGIVQETQYF. In DNA, the CDR3 is TGTGCCAGCAGTTTAAGGCAGGGGATTGTCCAAGAGACCCAGTACTTC.

A remark on this clonotype: Relative to the germline gene, one junction end is altered; a read error may explain this. The chain employs TRBV4-1 and TRBJ1-1, with 11 bases aligning to TRBD1. Germline-derived CDR1 and CDR2 are MGHRA and YSYEKL. The CDR3 is 18 residues long. In nucleotides, the CDR3 is TGCGCCAGCAGCCAAGGAGTGTCTTTTACCGGGACAGGGGGAGCCTGGGCCTTT. This codes for CASSQGVSFTGTGGAWAF.

A single count supports this clonotype. A read error may account for a junction end that differs from germline. CDR3 sequence: CASRLDDRLYEQYF. CDR3 sequence (DNA): TGTGCCAGCAGATTAGATGACAGACTCTACGAGCAGTACTTC. The chain carries TRBV11-2 and TRBJ2-7, with D perhaps TRBD1 (5 bases). Per the germline V gene, CDR1 is SGHAT and CDR2 is FQNNGV. The CDR3 runs to 14 residues.

About this clonotype: A single base separates this from a much larger clone, so it may be a read error. The chain employs TRBV7-2 and TRBJ1-5; D may be TRBD1 (6 bases). In germline, CDR1 is SGHTA, CDR2 FQGNSA. V was cut by 5 bases and J by 9 bases, with 17 bases left in between. The CDR3 loop spans 14 amino acids. This CDR3 reads CASSLYRVGRPQHF. CDR3 nucleotides: TGTGCCAGCAGCCTCTACAGGGTTGGCCGGCCCCAGCATTTT.

This sequence joins TRBV7-8 and TRBJ1-3, with D uncertain. CDR3 length: 13 amino acids. Between the trimmed V and J ends, which lost 7 bases and 0 bases, there was a span of 7 bases. Germline V lookup: CDR1 SGHVS, CDR2 FQNEAQ. The CDR3 DNA follows: TGTGCCAGCACACTCTACTCTGGAAACACCATATATTTT. Its protein product is CASTLYSGNTIYF.

The J gene is TRBJ2-7, the V gene TRBV6-6; 12 nucleotides line up with TRBD1. The germline V gene has CDR1 MNHNY and CDR2 SVGAGI (reference sequence). V was pared by 0 bases and J by 5 bases, with 11 bases of the junction left unmatched. The CDR3 is 18 residues long. The CDR3 DNA reads TGTGCCAGCAGTTACTCGAGAGACCCCGGGACAGGGGGCGACGAGCAGTACTTC. Amino acid sequence: CASSYSRDPGTGGDEQYF.

This rearrangement joins TRBV7-9 to TRBJ1-3; the D is unclear. CDR3 size: 14 residues. V dropped 6 bases and J dropped 0 bases, with 9 bases sitting between them. Germline CDR1 reads SEHNR; CDR2 reads FQNEAQ (reference sequence). CDR3 in amino acids: CASRLGSSGNTIYF. CDR3 bases: TGTGCCAGCAGATTGGGAAGCTCTGGAAACACCATATATTTT. The variable domain in full, with the rest retrieved from reference TRBV7-9 and TRBJ1-3, is DTGVSQNPRHKITKRGQNVTFRCDPISEHNRLYWYRQTLGQGPEFLTYFQNEAQLEKSRLLSDRFSAERPKGSFSTLEIQRTEQGDSAMYLCASRLGSSGNTIYFGEGSWLTVV.

There are many counts of this clonotype. The gene calls are TRBV7-2 and TRBJ1-5; D not resolved. V was clipped by 8 bases and J by 7 bases, with 12 bases between them. Germline V gene sequence: CDR1 SGHTA, CDR2 FQGNSA. This CDR3 spans 12 amino acids. The CDR3 loop reads CASGLTEQPQHF. The CDR3 bases are TGTGCCAGCGGGCTGACCGAGCAGCCCCAGCATTTT.

This clonotype was observed a few times. The rearrangement links TRBV6-6 to TRBJ1-1; D may be TRBD1 (5 bases). CDR3 length: 13 residues. Germline V lookup: CDR1 MNHNY, CDR2 SVGAGI (reference sequence). The V and J ends lost 4 bases and 6 bases respectively, with 12 bases between them. CDR3: CASSSRVVAEAFF. The CDR3 DNA reads as TGTGCCAGCAGTTCCAGGGTGGTGGCTGAAGCTTTCTTT.

This clonotype turned up a few times. The chain employs TRBV7-4 and TRBJ1-1, with a weak D call TRBD1 (6 bases). Trimming pared 5 bases from V and 1 base from J, leaving 11 bases between. This CDR3 has 14 residues. Germline assignment: CDR1 SGHVT and CDR2 SQSDAQ. This CDR3 reads CASSPHRENTEAFF. The CDR3 DNA reads TGTGCCAGCAGCCCCCACAGGGAGAACACTGAAGCTTTCTTT.

The chain employs TRBV7-2 and TRBJ1-1; unclear D gene. CDR3 length: 11 amino acids. V lost 4 bases, J lost 8 bases, and 8 bases lay in between. Germline V gene lookup returns CDR1 SGHTA and CDR2 FQGNSA. The CDR3 reads CASSSAQEAFF. The CDR3 nucleotides read TGTGCCAGCAGCTCGGCCCAAGAAGCTTTCTTT.

The rearrangement links TRBV5-6 to TRBJ2-7; D is uncertain. The V end was cut by 0 bases, the J end by 4 bases, with 14 bases between. Germline V lookup: CDR1 SGHDT, CDR2 YYEEEE. The CDR3 spans 15 residues. CDR3 sequence: CASSLEAPVGYEQYF. The CDR3, as DNA: TGTGCCAGCAGCTTGGAGGCTCCGGTTGGGTACGAGCAGTACTTC.

This clonotype has at least ten counts. The V call is TRBV12-3 or TRBV12-4, the J call TRBJ1-5; the D is unclear. V was clipped by 3 bases and J by 5 bases, with 14 bases between them. This CDR3 region has 15 residues. The CDR3 reads CASSLYIGGDQPQHF. DNA for the CDR3: TGTGCCAGCAGTTTGTATATTGGTGGGGATCAGCCCCAGCATTTT.

The chain recombines TRBV2 with TRBJ1-5; D perhaps matches TRBD1 (5 bases). In germline, CDR1 is SNHLY, CDR2 FYNNEI. Trimming left V 2 bases short and J 7 bases short, with 27 bases between. The CDR3 consists of 19 residues. The DNA for the CDR3 is TGTGCCAGCAGTGAAACCCACGAAGAAAGGGGCAGTTTTGGACAGCCCCAGCATTTT. Its translation is CASSETHEERGSFGQPQHF.

This clonotype was counted only a few times. V gene TRBV3-1 combines with J gene TRBJ2-7; possible D gene TRBD2, 5 bases. V lost 4 bases to trimming and J lost 4 bases, with 38 bases between them. The CDR3 extends over 22 amino acids. Germline V CDR1 and CDR2: LGHDT, YNNKEL (reference sequence). The chain's CDR3 is CASSRTLGNNGETTKLPYEQYF. CDR3 nucleotides: TGTGCCAGCAGCCGGACCCTCGGAAATAATGGGGAGACGACTAAACTTCCTTACGAGCAGTACTTC.

This clonotype was detected many times. V usage is TRBV7-6 and J usage is TRBJ2-1; TRBD2 matches 9 bases. The germline V gene has CDR1 SGHVS and CDR2 FNYEAQ. Trimming cost V 1 base and J 4 bases; bases outside gene matches: 5. This CDR3 has 16 residues. The CDR3 coding sequence is TGTGCCAGCAGCTTAGAGGCTAGCGGGGTTTACAATGAGCAGTTCTTC. Protein sequence: CASSLEASGVYNEQFF. Based on the CDR3 plus reference TRBV7-6 and TRBJ2-1, the full variable domain is GAGVSQSPRYKVTKRGQDVALRCDPISGHVSLYWYRQALGQGPEFLTYFNYEAQQDKSGLPNDRFSAERPEGSISTLTIQRTEQRDSAMYRCASSLEASGVYNEQFFGPGTRLTVL.

The J gene is TRBJ1-2, the V gene TRBV5-4; the D is unclear. Germline V CDR1 and CDR2: SGHNT, YYREEE (reference sequence). Between the trimmed V and J ends, which lost 4 bases and 3 bases, there was a span of 16 bases. The CDR3 covers 15 residues. CDR3 in amino acids: CASSPPGREYYGYTF. CDR3 DNA: TGTGCCAGCAGCCCCCCGGGAAGGGAGTACTATGGCTACACCTTC.

The chain couples TRBV4-1 to TRBJ2-4; D call uncertain. The CDR3 runs 17 residues. V dropped 4 bases and J dropped 0 bases, with 16 bases sitting between them. From germline, CDR1 is MGHRA and CDR2 YSYEKL. CDR3 bases: TGCGCCAGCAGCCTGGAAGGGCCGGCACAAGCCAAAAACATTCAGTACTTC. It encodes CASSLEGPAQAKNIQYF.

The chain recombines TRBV12-3 or TRBV12-4 with TRBJ2-7; D not resolved. V was cut by 3 bases and J by 5 bases, with 11 bases left in between. The CDR3 length is 13 residues. As DNA, the CDR3 is TGTGCCAGCAGTTTCTCCGGCCAGGACGAGCAGTACTTC. Its protein product is CASSFSGQDEQYF.

This chain uses TRBV20-1 with TRBJ2-7; D is unclear. The CDR3 consists of 13 residues. The V gene lost 3 bases and the J gene lost 0 bases, with 9 bases spanning the gap. Germline CDR1 reads DFQATT; CDR2 reads SNEGSKA (reference sequence). CDR3 residues: CSARASHSYEQYF. CDR3 bases: TGCAGTGCTAGGGCCAGTCACTCCTACGAGCAGTACTTC.

On this clonotype itself: The junction departs from germline at one end; a sequencing error may be responsible. In DNA, the CDR3 is TGTGTCAGCTCTCAGGACCGACAGGGAAGGGCTAGAGGGAACACTGAAGCTTTCTTT. It is translated as CVSSQDRQGRARGNTEAFF. The V and J genes are TRBV18 and TRBJ1-1; TRBD1 agrees at 7 bases. Germline loops: CDR1 KGHSH, CDR2 LQKENI. The CDR3 runs to 19 residues. Looking up the rest from reference TRBV18 and TRBJ1-1 gives the full variable domain: NAGVMQNPRHLVRRRGQEARLRCSPMKGHSHVYWYRQLPEEGLKFMVYLQKENIIDESGMPKERFSAEFPKEGPSILRIQQVVRGDSAAYFCVSSQDRQGRARGNTEAFFGQGTRLTVV.

V and J are TRBV29-1 and TRBJ1-1, with TRBD1 as a possible D gene (5 bases). CDR3 length: 15 residues. Trimming stripped 4 bases from V and 6 bases from J, with 21 bases between. Germline V gene sequence: CDR1 SQVTM, CDR2 ANQGSEA. DNA for the CDR3: TGCAGCGTTGTAGGGGACCCCTCAAAGGTACCTGAAGCTTTCTTT. This codes for CSVVGDPSKVPEAFF.

The chain uses TRBV5-5 and TRBJ2-1; 7 bases line up with TRBD1. The CDR3 is made up of 14 amino acids. V gave up 2 bases and J gave up 8 bases; unmatched junction bases: 7. Looked up from germline, CDR1 is SGHKS and CDR2 is YYEKEE (reference sequence). CDR3 nucleotide sequence: TGTGCCAGCAGCTTACCCGACAGGGTGTATGAGCAGTTCTTC. This translates into CASSLPDRVYEQFF.

The sample holds a few counts of this clonotype. The gene calls are TRBV12-3 or TRBV12-4 and TRBJ2-5, with D hard to call. The V and J ends lost 2 bases and 1 base respectively, with 14 bases between them. This CDR3 has 16 amino acids. CDR3 in amino acids: CASSLSDGVVQETQYF. In DNA form, the CDR3 reads TGTGCCAGCAGTTTATCGGATGGGGTTGTCCAAGAGACCCAGTACTTC.

This clonotype was picked up many times. V is TRBV7-8 and J is TRBJ2-1; D remains unclear. Germline assignment: CDR1 SGHVS and CDR2 FQNEAQ. The CDR3 extends over 14 amino acids. Between the trimmed V and J ends, which lost 1 base and 6 bases, there was a span of 10 bases. The CDR3 DNA reads as TGTGCCAGCAGCTTAGGCCCCCCAGCCAATGAGCAGTTCTTC. Translated: CASSLGPPANEQFF.

This chain connects TRBV4-1 to TRBJ2-3; TRBD2 aligns across 8 bases. In germline, CDR1 is MGHRA, CDR2 YSYEKL. CDR3 size: 16 residues. J gave up 0 bases and V 6 bases, and 8 bases lay outside the gene matches. The CDR3 DNA is TGCGCCAGCAGTAAGGCGGGGGGCCTTAGCACAGATACGCAGTATTTT. This translates into CASSKAGGLSTDTQYF.

The CDR3 is CASTLAMNTEAFF. CDR3 in DNA: TGTGCCAGCACTTTGGCCATGAACACTGAAGCTTTCTTT. This sequence joins TRBV6-2 or TRBV6-3 and TRBJ1-1, with D unclear. Germline CDR1 MNHEY, CDR2 SVGEGT. The CDR3 is 13 residues long. Trimming took 7 bases from V and 0 from J, leaving 9 bases between them.